Listed here are 20 T cell receptor beta chains from one sample, sequenced in a study of blood T cell repertoires in COVID-19. Libraries were prepared by immunoSEQ multiplex PCR; TCRdb keeps only in-frame clonotypes and omits some of them. This sample yields approximately 290,000 clones, of which around 89% are seen a single time; around 0.8% belongs to the top ten. Specimen: peripheral blood. These receptors all stem from a man aged 25 to 40 with acute or convalescent COVID-19.

This clone was recorded many times. The chain carries TRBV27 and TRBJ1-2, with D possibly being TRBD1 (5 bases). CDR3 length: 13 residues. The germline V gene encodes CDR1 MNHEY and CDR2 SMNVEV (reference sequence). Deletions cut 6 bases from V and 4 bases from J, with 12 bases between. The CDR3 is CASSGTLRYGYTF. The CDR3 nucleotides read TGTGCCAGCAGCGGGACTTTACGCTATGGCTACACCTTC.

This clone was counted once. This rearrangement joins TRBV28 to TRBJ2-1; 9 bases line up with TRBD2. In germline, CDR1 is MDHEN, CDR2 SYDVKM. This CDR3 has 15 residues. V lost 5 bases, J lost 8 bases, and 10 bases stayed unmatched. CDR3 loop: CASSPRSGRRYEQFF. The CDR3 DNA reads as TGTGCCAGCAGTCCCCGTAGCGGGAGAAGGTATGAGCAGTTCTTC.

This clone was found once. The chain is built from TRBV5-1 and TRBJ1-1; no definite D call. The CDR3 contains 14 residues. Trimming shortened V by 0 bases and J by 0 bases, and 6 bases separated the two germline ends. Germline V gene sequence: CDR1 SGHRS, CDR2 YFSETQ. In DNA form, the CDR3 reads TGCGCCAGCAGCTTGGACCAGATGAACACTGAAGCTTTCTTT. It specifies CASSLDQMNTEAFF.

The chain is built from TRBV11-2 and TRBJ1-1; the match to TRBD1 covers 7 bases. The CDR3 spans 14 residues. With 5 bases clipped from V and 1 base from J, the junction kept 4 bases outside the gene matches. The germline V gene has CDR1 SGHAT and CDR2 FQNNGV. The CDR3 sequence: CASSIRTGNTEAFF. In DNA form, the CDR3 reads TGTGCCAGCAGCATTCGGACAGGGAACACTGAAGCTTTCTTT.

The V gene is TRBV18, the J gene TRBJ1-5; D not certain. The germline CDR1 and CDR2 sequences are KGHSH and LQKENI. The CDR3 consists of 14 residues. Trimming pared 0 bases from V and 3 bases from J, leaving 6 bases between. CDR3 bases: TGTGCCAGCTCACCACCTAATCTCAATCAGCCCCAGCATTTT. This encodes CASSPPNLNQPQHF.

In this sample, this clone turned up once. The genes are TRBV28 and TRBJ1-1, with 7 bases lining up with TRBD1. CDR3 size: 14 residues. V lost 4 bases and J lost 0; bases outside the gene matches: 2. Germline loops: CDR1 MDHEN, CDR2 SYDVKM. The CDR3: CASSSGGMNTEAFF. DNA for the CDR3: TGTGCCAGCAGTTCAGGGGGGATGAACACTGAAGCTTTCTTT.

J is TRBJ2-2 and V is TRBV5-1; 13 bases map to TRBD2. The CDR3 length is 18 residues. V lost 0 bases to trimming and J lost 4 bases; unmatched junction nucleotides: 6. Germline V lookup: CDR1 SGHRS, CDR2 YFSETQ. CDR3 bases: TGCGCCAGCAGCTTGGCAAGCACTAGCGGGAGGGCCACCGGGGAGCTGTTTTTT. Translating gives CASSLASTSGRATGELFF.

This sequence joins TRBV7-9 and TRBJ1-2; D gene ambiguous. The CDR3 sequence is 12 residues long. Trimming took 2 bases from V and 6 from J, leaving 7 bases between them. CDR1 and CDR2 (germline): SEHNR, FQNEAQ (reference sequence). For the CDR3, the DNA is TGTGCCAGCAGCTTAATTCAGGATGGCTACACCTTC. Encoded protein: CASSLIQDGYTF. The full variable domain, in which reference TRBV7-9 and TRBJ1-2 provide the parts outside the CDR3, is DTGVSQNPRHKITKRGQNVTFRCDPISEHNRLYWYRQTLGQGPEFLTYFQNEAQLEKSRLLSDRFSAERPKGSFSTLEIQRTEQGDSAMYLCASSLIQDGYTFGSGTRLTVV.

This clone was observed a few times. This sequence joins TRBV18 and TRBJ1-5; the D gene is possibly TRBD1 (6 bases). The CDR3 runs to 15 residues. The V and J ends lost 3 bases and 5 bases respectively, with 14 bases between them. CDR1 and CDR2 from the germline V gene are KGHSH and LQKENI. CDR3 in amino acids: CASSPLPGGDQPQHF. The CDR3 nucleotides read TGTGCCAGCTCACCCCTACCGGGGGGCGATCAGCCCCAGCATTTT.

This CDR3 reads CASSLGGRGHEQYF. The DNA of the CDR3 is TGTGCCAGCAGCTTAGGCGGGAGGGGCCACGAGCAGTACTTC. The rearrangement links TRBV5-6 to TRBJ2-7; 9 bases line up with TRBD2. The CDR3 spans 14 residues. Germline lookup yields CDR1 SGHDT and CDR2 YYEEEE. V gave up 2 bases and J gave up 5 bases; unmatched junction bases: 5.

The V call is TRBV28, the J call TRBJ1-2, with D unresolved. Per the germline V gene, CDR1 is MDHEN and CDR2 is SYDVKM. CDR3 length: 15 amino acids. Trimming stripped 7 bases from V and 1 base from J, with 16 bases between. The CDR3 nucleotides read TGTGCCAGCACCCTCGTCGGCCTAGGTAACTATGGCTACACCTTC. This translates into CASTLVGLGNYGYTF.

The chain carries TRBV7-6 and TRBJ1-6; 10 nucleotides agree with TRBD1. V shed 4 bases and J 6 bases; nucleotides not matched to a gene: 3. The CDR3 extends over 15 amino acids. The germline V gene has CDR1 SGHVS and CDR2 FNYEAQ. The CDR3 DNA follows: TGTGCCAGCAGCTCCGGGACAGGGGCTAATTCACCCCTCCACTTT. Translated: CASSSGTGANSPLHF.

This clone appeared a few times. The chain employs TRBV6-5 and TRBJ1-5; maybe TRBD1 (5 bases). CDR3 length: 14 residues. The V and J ends lost 5 bases and 7 bases respectively, with 15 bases between them. CDR1 is MNHEY and CDR2 is SVGAGI in the germline V gene. CDR3 coding DNA: TGTGCCAGCAGTACCTACCGGGGGGGACAGCCCCAGCATTTT. As protein: CASSTYRGGQPQHF.

This sequence joins TRBV21-1 and TRBJ1-4. TRBV21-1 is an annotated pseudogene. This CDR3 has 16 amino acids. CDR3 in DNA: TGTGCCAGCAGCAATCAAGACCTTTTCGAGGCTGAAAAACTGTTTTTT. This sequence encodes CASSNQDLFEAEKLFF.

This clone was counted once. The chain is built from TRBV9 and TRBJ2-3; TRBD2 agrees at 11 bases. J gave up 0 bases and V 0 bases, and 6 bases lay outside the gene matches. Looked up from germline, CDR1 is SGDLS and CDR2 is YYNGEE. The CDR3 extends over 18 amino acids. The CDR3 nucleotides read TGTGCCAGCAGCGTAGGGCTAGCGGGGGGAACTAGCACAGATACGCAGTATTTT. Translation: CASSVGLAGGTSTDTQYF.

The J gene is TRBJ2-7, the V gene TRBV6-2 or TRBV6-3; the D gene is possibly TRBD1 (6 bases). Germline values: CDR1 MNHEY, CDR2 SVGEGT. The germline V and J ends were trimmed by 6 bases and 2 bases, with 11 bases remaining between them. The CDR3 length is 13 residues. CDR3: CASSRTATYEQYF. DNA of the CDR3: TGTGCCAGCAGCCGGACAGCTACCTACGAGCAGTACTTC.

The J gene is TRBJ2-5, the V gene TRBV25-1, with 12 bases aligning to TRBD1. The V gene end was trimmed by 1 base and the J gene end by 5 bases; junction bases not matched to a gene: 2. The CDR3 is 15 residues long. Germline V gene sequence: CDR1 MGHDK, CDR2 SYGVNS. CDR3 residues: CASSELGQGAETQYF. The CDR3 DNA sequence: TGTGCCAGCAGTGAATTGGGACAGGGGGCCGAGACCCAGTACTTC. The variable domain in full, with the rest retrieved from reference TRBV25-1 and TRBJ2-5, is EADIYQTPRYLVIGTGKKITLECSQTMGHDKMYWYQQDPGMELHLIHYSYGVNSTEKGDLSSESTVSRIRTEHFPLTLESARPSHTSQYLCASSELGQGAETQYFGPGTRLLVL.

This chain links TRBV2 with TRBJ1-1; 7 bases match TRBD1. Germline V gene lookup returns CDR1 SNHLY and CDR2 FYNNEI. The CDR3 runs to 17 residues. The trim removed 7 bases at V and 1 base at J, leaving 15 bases unmatched. CDR3 DNA: TGTGCCAGCATTGCGCGTTCAGGGGGTTGGGAGAACACTGAAGCTTTCTTT. Amino acids: CASIARSGGWENTEAFF.

The chain has TRBV28 and TRBJ1-2; 9 nucleotides match TRBD1. Germline assignment: CDR1 MDHEN and CDR2 SYDVKM. Losses at the gene ends were 5 bases for V and 5 bases for J; bases not matched to a gene: 6. The CDR3 has 14 amino acids. CDR3 residues: CASSGQGRAYGYTF. DNA for the CDR3: TGTGCCAGCAGTGGACAGGGGAGAGCATATGGCTACACCTTC.

This chain joins TRBV7-9 and TRBJ1-2, with TRBD1 matching over 9 bases. The CDR3 spans 14 residues. Germline V gene sequence: CDR1 SEHNR, CDR2 FQNEAQ (reference sequence). J was trimmed by 4 bases and V by 5 bases; bases with no gene match: 5. CDR3 sequence (DNA): TGTGCCAGCAGCCCGACAGGGGGTACCTATGGCTACACCTTC. This gives the protein CASSPTGGTYGYTF. Combining the CDR3 with reference TRBV7-9 and TRBJ1-2 gives the whole variable domain DTGVSQNPRHKITKRGQNVTFRCDPISEHNRLYWYRQTLGQGPEFLTYFQNEAQLEKSRLLSDRFSAERPKGSFSTLEIQRTEQGDSAMYLCASSPTGGTYGYTFGSGTRLTVV.